This TCR beta chain was recovered during a study of beta chain features in type 1 diabetes listed by TCRdb under 2018. With respect to the entire study: Mean age, gender distribution, total cell number and subset yield were not different between patients and healthy donors. A total of about 110,000,000 sorted cells were examined across all samples, and a strong correlation was observed between cell number per subset and RNA yield. The study compared the TCRB repertoires of sorted circulating CD4+ T cell subsets in recently diagnosed type 1 diabetes patients with those in matched healthy donors. Regulatory and stem cell-like memory subsets were obtained from only 8 patients and roughly eight healthy donors, while naive and central memory subsets were obtained from all 30 or so donors. Beyond this particular receptor, the publication reports: Shorter templates might have been favored by PCR, but patient and control samples were amplified and corrected together, so both groups would have been affected equally by any skew. At VDJ recombination sites, type 1 diabetes patients had fewer insertions and more deleted nucleotides, which implies abnormalities in thymic rearrangement. Type 1 diabetes patients showed a moderate but significant shortening of TCRB CDR3 length in all four CD4+ subsets. Because cDNA was sequenced instead of genomic DNA, activated cells with high expression could be over-represented, although the groups did not differ in activation or CD3 levels. Naive, central memory and regulatory TCRB repertoires appeared to be more alike among patients than among healthy donors. Because the HLA sub-analyses included only small numbers of individuals, any influence of HLA type on TCRB rearrangement was left unresolved.

The entire isolated RNA was reverse transcribed using the High Capacity cDNA Reverse Transcription Kit, and thus expressed TCRB transcripts were sequenced. Deep immunoSEQ sequencing was applied to naive, central memory and regulatory T cell samples, giving an average of approximately 4 million total reads per sample. After sorted cells were lysed in RLT buffer, RNA was extracted with DNase-treated RNeasy Micro or Mini kits, with the choice depending on cell number. Each cell subset was processed separately to prevent cross-contamination, with patient and healthy donor samples processed together. Using the immunoSEQ multiplex PCR, TCRB sequences were amplified from cDNA into 87-bp fragments spanning the CDR3 region. Sequencing of the amplicons was done on the Illumina HiSeq platform. The authors' pipeline ran thus. PCR bias was computationally corrected using synthetic template baselines, reads within Hamming distance 2 were collapsed, and singletons that could not be merged were discarded. Reads were aligned to IMGT to assign V, D and J genes, CDR3 length, and insertions or deletions at six rearrangement sites. Within each subset, clonotype counts were normalized to the number of sorted cells before true diversity and Gini coefficients were calculated with the tcR R package. The overlap coefficient, calculated on TCRB nucleotide sequences, was used to quantify repertoire sharing. TCRdb provides this immuneACCESS table in a form limited to in-frame rearrangements. Some clones are lacking; in checked studies, under half of them reflect an unresolved V gene, and why the rest are absent is not known. That table gives V, J and clone size, and the DNA gave D and trimming. This sample gives about 340,000 clones in total; around 8% of them show up just once. The ten biggest clones cover less than 0.45% of the sample.

This clone has a handful of counts. Its antigen is currently not known. Per-base qualities were not stored, and no clone one base away is much larger. The germline V gene sets CDR1 to SGHDT and CDR2 to YYEEEE. The CDR3 starts with the cysteine, ends with the phenylalanine, and has 15 residues. Of the read, only the CDR3 DNA is kept; its 45 bases are in frame from base 1. Each donor gave one peripheral blood draw, averaging approximately 110 mL, which was collected into heparinised tubes. Naive, central memory, regulatory and stem cell-like memory CD4+ T cells were sorted on a BD FACSAria II using a panel including CD45RO, CCR7, CD25, CD127, CD95 and CD27. Purity was above 98% for every sorted population. PBMCs were separated immediately by Lymphoprep density gradient centrifugation and were stained directly, without being cultured. So that batch effects would be minimized, each experiment stained and sorted samples in pairs, pairing one healthy donor with one patient.

This receptor chain uses TRBV5-6 and TRBJ2-5; TRBD1 fits 7 bases in the junction. The J call may be in error: the DNA end matches TRBJ2-7 better. This clonotype was obtained from a woman younger than 30 in good health. The sample consisted of central memory CD4+ T cells from blood. CDR3 sequence: CASKRTGDNSYEQYF. The DNA is as follows: TGTGCCAGCAAAAGAACAGGGGACAATTCCTACGAGCAGTACTTC.